This paragraph reports one T cell receptor (beta chain). What it recognizes is unknown. V was trimmed by 8 bases and J by 2 bases, leaving 13 bases between them. CDR3 length: 13 residues. Germline V gene lookup returns CDR1 SNHLY and CDR2 FYNNEI. These data are taken from a study of OX40 agonist ivuxolimab in advanced cancers. Whole-study context: The diagnoses of dose-escalation patients were hepatocellular carcinoma, melanoma, renal cell or head and neck cancer.

Study-level points and caveats: Clonal expansion by week 6 occurred in CD4+ and CD8+ blood T cells (at 0.1 to 3.0 mg/kg). There were, on average, more expanded clones in CD8+ T cells than in CD4+.

Data came from immunoSEQ multiplex PCR; TCRdb stores just in-frame clones and leaves some out. The sample includes some 90,000 clones, around nine tenths of them seen just once. The V and J genes are TRBV2 and TRBJ2-7, with D perhaps TRBD1 (5 bases). This sequence was found in an adult with an advanced solid tumor such as melanoma, head and neck, liver or kidney cancer. The sample was CD4+ or CD8+ T cells sorted from blood, taken in a trial of the OX40 agonist ivuxolimab. The CDR3 DNA is TGTGCCAGCCTTCCAGGACAAGCCTACGAGCAGTACTTC. It specifies CASLPGQAYEQYF.